This TCR beta chain comes out of a study of T-cell memory formation after mild COVID-19. MiXCR, run by TCRdb on the 5' RACE reads, gives a single entry per CDR3 protein. The table shows 350,000 to 450,000 distinct CDR3 sequences, with around 18% occurring only once. Germline CDR1 reads MGHRA; CDR2 reads YSYEKL. The CDR3 loop spans 15 amino acids. The V end lost 1 base, the J end lost 5 bases, and 14 bases lay between the germline ends. The receptor was isolated from an adult woman who had mild COVID-19 (a few samples of this study predate the infection). Cell type and time point are not known. The genes are TRBV4-1 and TRBJ1-1; the D gene is possibly TRBD1 (5 bases). The sample consisted of PBMCs or a T cell subset sorted from them (not recorded which). CDR3 bases: TGCGCCAGCAGCCAAGCTGTTTCCCAGGGTACTGAAGCTTTCTTT. As protein: CASSQAVSQGTEAFF.